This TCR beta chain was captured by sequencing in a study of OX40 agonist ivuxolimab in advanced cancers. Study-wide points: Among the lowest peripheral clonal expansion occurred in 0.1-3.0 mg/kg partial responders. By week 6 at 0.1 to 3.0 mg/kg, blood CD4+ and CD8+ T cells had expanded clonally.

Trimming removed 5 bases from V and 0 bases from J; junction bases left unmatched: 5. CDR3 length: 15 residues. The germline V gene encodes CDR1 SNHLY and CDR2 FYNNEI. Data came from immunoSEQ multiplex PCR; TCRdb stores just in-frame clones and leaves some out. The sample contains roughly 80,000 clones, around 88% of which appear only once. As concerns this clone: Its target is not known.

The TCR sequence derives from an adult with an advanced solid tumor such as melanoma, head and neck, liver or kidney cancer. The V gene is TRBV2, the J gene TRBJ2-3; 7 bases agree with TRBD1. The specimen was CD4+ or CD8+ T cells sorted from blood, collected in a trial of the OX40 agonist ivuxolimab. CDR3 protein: CASSSDRASTDTQYF. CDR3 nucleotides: TGTGCCAGCAGTTCCGACAGGGCTAGCACAGATACGCAGTATTTT.